A selection of T cell receptor beta chains follows, all from one sample in a study of cytotoxic CD8 clonotypes in ibrutinib-treated CLL. Repertoires were generated with immunoSEQ multiplex PCR, while TCRdb's copy carries only in-frame clones and drops some. Of some 200,000 clones detected, around 70% appear once; the ten largest clones hold about 6.4%. Sample: PBMCs, taken after 12 months of ibrutinib treatment. Receptors were obtained from a human donor with chronic lymphocytic leukemia. Both conserved end residues are part of each CDR3. A D gene is named only where the DNA matches it firmly. Size values are once, few and many counts, or a class for expanded clones, and some rows have none.

CDR3nt,CDR3aa,abundance,j_gene,d_gene,v_gene
TGCGCCAGCAGCTTGTCTGCCAGCACCTACGAGCAGTACTTC,CASSLSASTYEQYF,-,TRBJ2-7,-,TRBV5-1
TGTGCCAGCTCACCACCACAGGGTCGGGACACCGGGGAGCTGTTTTTT,CASSPPQGRDTGELFF,-,TRBJ2-2,-,TRBV18
TGTGCCAGCAGCTTAGGTGCGGGACAAGAATACGAGCAGTACTTC,CASSLGAGQEYEQYF,-,TRBJ2-7,-,TRBV11-3
TGTGCCAGCAGTTTGGACAGGGGTTACTATGGCTACACCTTC,CASSLDRGYYGYTF,-,TRBJ1-2,TRBD1,TRBV28
TGTGCCTGGAGTGTGACAGCGGCCAACGGGGATACGCAGTATTTT,CAWSVTAANGDTQYF,many,TRBJ2-3,-,TRBV30
TGTGCCCGGTACGTGACAGGACTGAACACTGAAGCTTTCTTT,CARYVTGLNTEAFF,-,TRBJ1-1,-,TRBV30
TGCGCCAGCAGCCTACTACCCACGGCTCAGAATTGGTTCTTC,CASSLLPTAQNWFF,-,TRBJ2-1,-,TRBV4-3
TGCGCCAGCAGTCAATGGAGGCAGTTCGACTCTGGAAACACCATATATTTT,CASSQWRQFDSGNTIYF,-,TRBJ1-3,-,TRBV23-1
TGTGCCAGCAGTTACCTTCCAGGGATGAACACTGAAGCTTTCTTT,CASSYLPGMNTEAFF,-,TRBJ1-1,-,TRBV6-5
TGTGCCACCAGCAGGTTGGGGGGAAACTACGAGCAGTACTTC,CATSRLGGNYEQYF,once,TRBJ2-7,-,TRBV15
TGTGCCAGCAAGCCCCTAGCAAACTACAATGAGCAGTTCTTC,CASKPLANYNEQFF,-,TRBJ2-1,-,TRBV7-2
TGTGCCAGCAGCTTAAATCGAAACACTGAAGCTTTCTTT,CASSLNRNTEAFF,-,TRBJ1-1,-,TRBV7-9
TGTGCCTGGAGCGCACCTGGGGCCTGGAATTCACCCCTCCACTTT,CAWSAPGAWNSPLHF,-,TRBJ1-6,-,TRBV30
TGTGCCAGCAGTTTGGGGGGTTCGAAAGAGACCCAGTACTTC,CASSLGGSKETQYF,-,TRBJ2-5,-,TRBV6-5
TGTGCCAGCAGTCTAGATATCTCAGATACGCAGTATTTT,CASSLDISDTQYF,few,TRBJ2-3,-,TRBV2
TGTGCCAGCAGCCACGGGGGGGCTGAAGCTTTCTTT,CASSHGGAEAFF,-,TRBJ1-1,-,TRBV14
TGTGCCACCGGAGCAGGAGATAGCAATCAGCCCCAGCATTTT,CATGAGDSNQPQHF,once,TRBJ1-5,-,TRBV15
TGTGCAAGTCGCCAAAGCCCAGCTCGCTCCTACGAGCAGTACTTC,CASRQSPARSYEQYF,-,TRBJ2-7,-,TRBV12-2
TGTGCAACCGGGGTTGCCTATGGCTACACCTTC,CATGVAYGYTF,-,TRBJ1-2,-,TRBV27
TGTGCCAGCAGTTACAAGTACAGGGCAGAGACCCAGTACTTC,CASSYKYRAETQYF,-,TRBJ2-5,-,TRBV6-5
TGTGCTCTACTAAGTGGGTATGGCTATGGCTACACCTTC,CALLSGYGYGYTF,few,TRBJ1-2,-,TRBV2
TGTGCCAGCAGCTCGCCCTCCGGGACTAGCGGATACAATGAGCAGTTCTTC,CASSSPSGTSGYNEQFF,few,TRBJ2-1,TRBD2,TRBV7-2
TGTGCCAGCAGCCCACAGGGGGCTCTTGAAAAACTGTTTTTT,CASSPQGALEKLFF,-,TRBJ1-4,TRBD1,TRBV7-9
TGTGCCAGCAGCTTGGACAGCTTTCATGAGCAGTTCTTC,CASSLDSFHEQFF,-,TRBJ2-1,-,TRBV5-4
TGTGCTAGTGGTTCTACCGACAGGGCGGACGAGCAGTACTTC,CASGSTDRADEQYF,once,TRBJ2-7,TRBD1,TRBV12-5
TGCGCCAGCAGCCAAGGAGTGGCTAGCGGGACTTATCATACGCAGTATTTT,CASSQGVASGTYHTQYF,-,TRBJ2-3,TRBD2,TRBV4-1
TGTGCCAGTTTACTAGGACAGGGCATGGACCAGCCCCAGCATTTT,CASLLGQGMDQPQHF,-,TRBJ1-5,TRBD1,TRBV19
TGCGCCAGCAGCGCCCATTGGGACAGCTACAATGAGCAGTTCTTC,CASSAHWDSYNEQFF,-,TRBJ2-1,TRBD1,TRBV5-1
TGTGCCAGCAGTTTACTCCAAGCAGGCTACACCTTC,CASSLLQAGYTF,-,TRBJ1-2,-,TRBV28
TGTGCCACCAGTGGCAGGGGGATTTACAATGAGCAGTTCTTC,CATSGRGIYNEQFF,-,TRBJ2-1,TRBD1,TRBV15
TGCAGTGCTAAGGGGGTCTACACCTTC,CSAKGVYTF,-,TRBJ1-2,-,TRBV20-1
TGTGCCAGCAGTTTAGGGGGTCCCAAAAACATTCAGTACTTC,CASSLGGPKNIQYF,-,TRBJ2-4,-,TRBV28
TGTGCCAGCAGCTTAGTGGGGAACACTGAAGCTTTCTTT,CASSLVGNTEAFF,-,TRBJ1-1,-,TRBV7-9
TGTGCCAGCTTCCCGGGACACGGCAATCAGCCCCAGCATTTT,CASFPGHGNQPQHF,-,TRBJ1-5,-,TRBV19
TGCAGCGTGACTAGGTCCGAATTTGAAAAACTGTTTTTT,CSVTRSEFEKLFF,-,TRBJ1-4,-,TRBV29-1
TGTGCCAGCAGCTTAGCATCAGGGGCTGGAAACACCATATATTTT,CASSLASGAGNTIYF,-,TRBJ1-3,-,TRBV7-2
TGTGCCAGTACCCGGGAGGGCCGTGATGAGCAGTTCTTC,CASTREGRDEQFF,-,TRBJ2-1,TRBD2,TRBV19
TGTGCCAGCAGCTACGACAGGGCAACTAATGAAAAACTGTTTTTT,CASSYDRATNEKLFF,few,TRBJ1-4,TRBD1,TRBV7-9
TGCGCCAGCAGCCAAGAGTTAGCTTACGAGCAGTACTTC,CASSQELAYEQYF,-,TRBJ2-7,-,TRBV4-1
TGTGCCTGGAGTCGGGGACAGGCGCGCTATGGCTACACCTTC,CAWSRGQARYGYTF,-,TRBJ1-2,TRBD1,TRBV30
TGTGCCAGCAGCTCCCGGGACAGCGCCTACACCATATATTTT,CASSSRDSAYTIYF,few,TRBJ1-3,TRBD1,TRBV9
TGTGCCAGCACACTAGGGACCACGGGCGAGCAGTACTTC,CASTLGTTGEQYF,-,TRBJ2-7,-,TRBV6-1
TGTGCCATTATAGAAACCCGCGGGTGTGGAAGGGCCTACGAGCAGTACTTC,CAIIETRGCGRAYEQYF,-,TRBJ2-7,-,TRBV6-4
TGTGCCAGCAGCGTAGTCACGACACAAACTCAGGGTAACACCATATATTTT,CASSVVTTQTQGNTIYF,-,TRBJ1-3,-,TRBV9
TGTGCCAGCAGCTTTAGACAGGGGGCTAGTAGCTACACCTTC,CASSFRQGASSYTF,-,TRBJ1-2,TRBD1,TRBV7-2
TGTGCCAGCTCGCGAGCGGGGGCCCCCTACGAGCAGTACTTC,CASSRAGAPYEQYF,few,TRBJ2-7,TRBD2,TRBV27
TGTGCCAGCAGCTCCCACCTTGACTGGACCACTGAAGCTTTCTTT,CASSSHLDWTTEAFF,-,TRBJ1-1,-,TRBV7-8
TGTGCCAGCAGCCGAGCGCCTAACACCGGGGAGCTGTTTTTT,CASSRAPNTGELFF,-,TRBJ2-2,-,TRBV7-2
TGTGCCAGCAGTTATTCGCCGGGACAGGGTGATGAAAAACTGTTTTTT,CASSYSPGQGDEKLFF,-,TRBJ1-4,TRBD1,TRBV6-6
TGCGCCAGCAGCTTGCTACGTGATACGCAGTATTTT,CASSLLRDTQYF,-,TRBJ2-3,-,TRBV5-1
TGCGCCAGCAGCCCATGGACAGAGAACACTGAAGCTTTCTTT,CASSPWTENTEAFF,-,TRBJ1-1,-,TRBV5-1
TGTGCCAGCAGCCCAGGACCGCTGGGCACTGAAGCTTTCTTT,CASSPGPLGTEAFF,-,TRBJ1-1,-,TRBV7-6
TGCAGTGCGAGGTCGGAAGAGACCCAGTACTTC,CSARSEETQYF,once,TRBJ2-5,-,TRBV20-1
TGTGCCAGCAGCCTTGCTGGAAACACCATATATTTT,CASSLAGNTIYF,-,TRBJ1-3,-,TRBV7-3
TGTGCCAGCAGTGACGGCTGGGAGCAGTACTTC,CASSDGWEQYF,-,TRBJ2-7,-,TRBV2
TGTGCCAGCAGCCGAGGAAACGGTGAGACCCAGTACTTC,CASSRGNGETQYF,-,TRBJ2-5,-,TRBV5-6
TGTGCCAGCAGCTCCCATGCCCCAGGGGACACCGGGGAGCTGTTTTTT,CASSSHAPGDTGELFF,-,TRBJ2-2,-,TRBV7-2
TGCGCCAGCAGCCTAGACCGAATTTACTCTGGGGCCAACGTCCTGACTTTC,CASSLDRIYSGANVLTF,-,TRBJ2-6,-,TRBV4-1
TGTGCCAGCAGTTTTGCGGGGTTCACTGAAGCTTTCTTT,CASSFAGFTEAFF,-,TRBJ1-1,-,TRBV28
TGCGCCAGCAACTTTCCCGGACAGCCGAACACTGAAGCTTTCTTT,CASNFPGQPNTEAFF,medium-sized,TRBJ1-1,-,TRBV5-1